This T cell receptor (beta chain) was captured by sequencing in a study of T cell changes during pregnancy in multiple sclerosis. The CDR3 has 12 residues. Trimming shortened V by 6 bases and J by 11 bases, and 14 bases separated the two germline ends. Germline values: CDR1 SGHDN, CDR2 FVKESK. Profiled with immunoSEQ multiplex PCR; TCRdb holds only in-frame clones, not every one. The table has tens of thousands of clones, 92% seen once. The chain combines TRBV14 with TRBJ2-1; D perhaps matches TRBD2 (6 bases). The clonotype comes from a female donor with multiple sclerosis, enrolled in a pregnancy study. The sample in question was peripheral blood, obtained in the first trimester of pregnancy. This CDR3 reads CASRPLGGQQFF. The DNA for the CDR3 is TGTGCCAGCAGACCCCTCGGAGGGCAGCAGTTCTTC.